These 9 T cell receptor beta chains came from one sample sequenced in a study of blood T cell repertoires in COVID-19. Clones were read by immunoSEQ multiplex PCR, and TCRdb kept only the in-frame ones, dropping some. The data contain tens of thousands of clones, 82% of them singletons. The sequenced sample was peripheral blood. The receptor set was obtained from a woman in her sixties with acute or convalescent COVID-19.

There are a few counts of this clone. DNA of the CDR3: TGTGCCAGCTCACCACAGGGGTTTGAAAAACTGTTTTTT. Amino acid sequence: CASSPQGFEKLFF. This chain uses TRBV18 with TRBJ1-4, with D perhaps matching TRBD1 (5 bases). The CDR3 consists of 13 residues. Germline V gives CDR1 KGHSH, CDR2 LQKENI. Trimming shortened V by 1 base and J by 7 bases, and 7 bases separated the two germline ends.

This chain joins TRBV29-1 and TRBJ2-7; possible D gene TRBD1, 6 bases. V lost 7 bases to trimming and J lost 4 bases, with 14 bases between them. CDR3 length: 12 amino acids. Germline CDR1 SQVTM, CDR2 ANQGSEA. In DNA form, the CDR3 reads TGCAGCGCCCGCGGACAGATATACGAGCAGTACTTC. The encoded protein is CSARGQIYEQYF.

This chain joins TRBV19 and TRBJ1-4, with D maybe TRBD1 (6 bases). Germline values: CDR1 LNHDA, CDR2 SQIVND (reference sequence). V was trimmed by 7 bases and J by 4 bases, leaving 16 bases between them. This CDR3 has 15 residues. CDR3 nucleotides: TGTGCCAGTACCCAACGGACAGAAAATAATGAAAAACTGTTTTTT. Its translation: CASTQRTENNEKLFF.

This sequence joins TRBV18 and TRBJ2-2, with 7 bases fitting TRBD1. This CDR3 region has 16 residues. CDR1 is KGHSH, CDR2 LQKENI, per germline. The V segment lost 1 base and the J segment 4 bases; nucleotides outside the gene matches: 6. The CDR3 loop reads CASSPQGAQTTGELFF. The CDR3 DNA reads TGTGCCAGCTCACCACAGGGGGCGCAGACCACCGGGGAGCTGTTTTTT. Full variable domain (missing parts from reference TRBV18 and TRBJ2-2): NAGVMQNPRHLVRRRGQEARLRCSPMKGHSHVYWYRQLPEEGLKFMVYLQKENIIDESGMPKERFSAEFPKEGPSILRIQQVVRGDSAAYFCASSPQGAQTTGELFFGEGSRLTVL.

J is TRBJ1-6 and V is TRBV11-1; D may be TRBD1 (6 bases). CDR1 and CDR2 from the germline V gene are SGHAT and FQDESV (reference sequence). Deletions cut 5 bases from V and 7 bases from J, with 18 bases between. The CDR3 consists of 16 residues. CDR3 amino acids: CASSPTPGQQNSPLHF. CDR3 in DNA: TGTGCCAGCAGCCCAACCCCCGGACAGCAAAATTCACCCCTCCACTTT.

CDR3 residues: CASTSWGPGYGYTF. The CDR3 nucleotides are TGTGCCAGCACTTCTTGGGGCCCAGGCTATGGCTACACCTTC. This rearrangement joins TRBV28 to TRBJ1-2; D possibly corresponds to TRBD1 (5 bases). Germline lookup yields CDR1 MDHEN and CDR2 SYDVKM. Trimming left V 7 bases short and J 4 bases short, with 16 bases between. The CDR3 is 14 residues long.

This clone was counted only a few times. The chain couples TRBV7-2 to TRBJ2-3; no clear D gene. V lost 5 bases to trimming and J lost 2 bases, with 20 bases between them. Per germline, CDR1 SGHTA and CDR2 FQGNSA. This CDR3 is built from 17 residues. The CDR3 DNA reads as TGTGCCAGCAGCCCAACGGCGGTATCCTACTTCACAGATACGCAGTATTTT. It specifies CASSPTAVSYFTDTQYF.

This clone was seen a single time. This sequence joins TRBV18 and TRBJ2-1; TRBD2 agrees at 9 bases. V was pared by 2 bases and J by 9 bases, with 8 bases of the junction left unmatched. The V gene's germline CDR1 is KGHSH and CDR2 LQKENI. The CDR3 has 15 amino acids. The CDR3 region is CASSPSSGRSGEQFF. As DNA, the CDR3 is TGTGCCAGCTCACCATCAAGCGGGAGGTCTGGTGAGCAGTTCTTC.

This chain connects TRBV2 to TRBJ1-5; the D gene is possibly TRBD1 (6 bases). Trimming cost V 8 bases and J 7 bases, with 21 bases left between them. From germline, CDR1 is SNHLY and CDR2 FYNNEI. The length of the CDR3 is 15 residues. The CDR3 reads CASGFSRDNKQPQHF. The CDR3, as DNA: TGTGCCAGCGGCTTTTCCCGGGACAACAAACAGCCCCAGCATTTT. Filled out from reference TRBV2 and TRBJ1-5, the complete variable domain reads EPEVTQTPSHQVTQMGQEVILRCVPISNHLYFYWYRQILGQKVEFLVSFYNNEISEKSEIFDDQFSVERPDGSNFTLKIRSTKLEDSAMYFCASGFSRDNKQPQHFGDGTRLSIL.